Listed below are T cell receptor beta chains from one sample, sequenced in a study of T cells in Graves' hyperthyroidism and ophthalmopathy. TCRdb reanalysed the multiplex PCR reads using MiXCR and keeps one entry per CDR3 protein. The repertoire consists of roughly 720,000 distinct CDR3 sequences, with approximately 15% occurring once and the leading ten covering 15% to 18%. Sequenced material: blood. The origin of the receptors is a man aged 50 to 59 with Graves' hyperthyroidism. CDR3s include the opening cysteine and the closing phenylalanine or tryptophan. The D gene is left open where the match is weak. Size tells how often a clone was seen (once, few, many) or the class of an expanded clone, and some rows leave it out.

14	TRBJ1-5	NA	TRBV27	NA	TGTGCCAGCAGTTTAAATCAGGGGTGGCAGCCCCAGCATTTT	CASSLNQGWQPQHF
16	TRBJ2-2	TRBD2	TRBV20-1	NA	TGCAGTGCTCGGACTAGCGGGAGGCCCTTAACCGGGGAGCTGTTTTTT	CSARTSGRPLTGELFF
17	TRBJ2-7	TRBD1	TRBV27	NA	TGTGCCAGCAGCCAAAATAGGTTGAGGCAGGGGGCTGACGAGCAGTACTTC	CASSQNRLRQGADEQYF
14	TRBJ2-7	NA	TRBV6-1	many	TGTGCCAGCAAAAGGTCCTCAGGGGCCTTCGAGCAGTACTTC	CASKRSSGAFEQYF
17	TRBJ1-5	TRBD1	TRBV19	NA	TGTGCCAGTAGTATTCTTAGATTGGGACAGACTAATCAGCCCCAGCATTTT	CASSILRLGQTNQPQHF
14	TRBJ1-6	TRBD1	TRBV2	many	TGTGCCAGCAGTAGTGGGACAGTCAATTCACCCCTCCACTTT	CASSSGTVNSPLHF
13	TRBJ1-3	NA	TRBV12-3/TRBV12-4	many	TGTGCCAGCAGTTCGCAAACTGGAAACACCATATATTTT	CASSSQTGNTIYF
13	TRBJ2-2	NA	TRBV29-1	NA	TGCAGCGTTGCGGGGCACGACACCGGGGAGCTGTTTTTT	CSVAGHDTGELFF
14	TRBJ1-2	TRBD1	TRBV11-2	many	TGTGCCAGCAGCACTACCCCAACAGGGGATGGCTACACCTTC	CASSTTPTGDGYTF
15	TRBJ2-3	NA	TRBV29-1	few	TGCAGCGTTGACGGAGCGGGACAGACGACGGATACGCAGTATTTT	CSVDGAGQTTDTQYF
11	TRBJ2-1	NA	TRBV12-3/TRBV12-4	many	TGTGCCAGCAGCTTTAGCAATGAGCAGTTCTTC	CASSFSNEQFF
14	TRBJ2-5	TRBD1	TRBV28	many	TGTGCCAGCAGCCGGGCGGACAGGAAAGAGACCCAGTACTTC	CASSRADRKETQYF
16	TRBJ2-1	NA	TRBV11-2	many	TGTGCCAGCAGCTTTCTCGGGGGCGCGGGTGGCAATGAGCAGTTCTTC	CASSFLGGAGGNEQFF
20	TRBJ2-1	TRBD1	TRBV3-1	many	TGTGCCAGCAGCCAAGGGGGGGGACAGGGGGCCCCTGGCACCTACAATGAGCAGTTCTTC	CASSQGGGQGAPGTYNEQFF
14	TRBJ1-3	NA	TRBV30	NA	TGTGCCTGGAGTGCTGGGAGCTCTGGAAACACCATATATTTT	CAWSAGSSGNTIYF
14	TRBJ1-5	NA	TRBV27	many	TGTGCCAGCAGGGCGGTTGGGGGCAATCAGCCCCAGCATTTT	CASRAVGGNQPQHF
13	TRBJ1-5	NA	TRBV19	NA	TGTGCCAGTAGTCCGCAGGAGAATCAGCCCCAGCATTTT	CASSPQENQPQHF
15	TRBJ2-3	TRBD2	TRBV9	NA	TGTGCCAGCAGCCATAGCGGGAGGGCCGAAGATACGCAGTATTTT	CASSHSGRAEDTQYF
11	TRBJ1-1	NA	TRBV12-3/TRBV12-4	few	TGTGCCAGCGTCACGAACACTGAAGCTTTCTTT	CASVTNTEAFF
14	TRBJ1-5	NA	TRBV28	many	TGTGCCAGCAGTCCGTCGCCTGCCAATCAGCCCCAGCATTTT	CASSPSPANQPQHF
15	TRBJ2-1	NA	TRBV2	NA	TGTGCCAGCATGGTTTGGGGAAGCTCCTACAATGAGCAGTTCTTC	CASMVWGSSYNEQFF
16	TRBJ2-5	TRBD2	TRBV7-8	many	TGTGCCAGCAGCTTAGCAGCACTAGCGGGGGGAGAGACCCAGTACTTC	CASSLAALAGGETQYF
16	TRBJ2-1	NA	TRBV20-1	NA	TGCAGTGCTAGTCCCCCCCGCGGGAACTCCTGCAATGAGCAGTTCTTC	CSASPPRGNSCNEQFF
16	TRBJ2-7	NA	TRBV20-1	many	TGCAGTGCTAGAGATTTGGGGCACTCATACTCCTACGAGCAGTACTTC	CSARDLGHSYSYEQYF